This TCR beta chain is from a study of T cell clonotyping in hematopoietic cell transplantation. V lost 3 bases to trimming and J lost 4 bases; unmatched junction nucleotides: 6. CDR3 length: 15 residues. Germline V gives CDR1 SGHDT, CDR2 YYEEEE. The repertoire was sequenced with immunoSEQ multiplex PCR; TCRdb's copy has only in-frame clones and lacks some. The sample has some 9,600 clones; roughly 91% are singletons. Time point meaning: recipient sample about 28 days before transplant, after cytoreduction. The sequence was collected from a woman in her forties or fifties with chronic myeloid leukemia. Some clones in this sample may be carry-over from other donors' samples. The chain carries TRBV5-6 and TRBJ1-5; 8 bases match TRBD1. The source was peripheral blood mononuclear cells, collected before stem cell transplant. In nucleotides, the CDR3 is TGTGCCAGCAGCTGGGGACAGGAGGATAATCAGCCCCAGCATTTT. This sequence encodes CASSWGQEDNQPQHF.